This T cell receptor (beta chain) was profiled in a study of control samples from healthy donors and cancer patients. Generated by immunoSEQ multiplex PCR, the TCRdb table keeps only in-frame clones and is missing some. The table records 150,000 to 160,000 clones, 93% of them present only once. Germline CDR1 reads DFQATT; CDR2 reads SNEGSKA (reference sequence). Trimming left V 2 bases short and J 6 bases short, with 8 bases between. This CDR3 has 11 residues. The chain is built from TRBV20-1 and TRBJ2-7; D is possibly TRBD1 or TRBD2 (5 bases each). The material sequenced was blood. The sequence was collected from a man between 45 and 60 years old in good health. The CDR3 loop reads CSARWGTEQYF. The CDR3 region has the DNA TGCAGTGCTAGATGGGGGACCGAGCAGTACTTC.